This T cell receptor (beta chain) was sequenced in a study of blood T cell repertoires in COVID-19. The CDR3 is made up of 17 amino acids. Trimming cost V 3 bases and J 0 bases, with 12 bases left between them. Germline values: CDR1 KGHSH, CDR2 LQKENI. Produced via immunoSEQ multiplex PCR; TCRdb's table is partial and in-frame only. Altogether about 230,000 clones are present, roughly 76% being singletons, with the ten largest covering 6.5% to 9.5%. The receptor was derived from a woman of 80 years or more with COVID-19, enrolled during active disease. The chain is built from TRBV18 and TRBJ2-6; D is ambiguous. Sequenced input: peripheral blood. CDR3 region: CASSPAVANSGANVLTF. The CDR3, as DNA: TGTGCCAGCTCACCGGCAGTCGCCAACTCTGGGGCCAACGTCCTGACTTTC.